A selection of T cell receptor beta chains follows, all from one sample in a study of PD-L1 blockade in urothelial cancer. Assay: immunoSEQ multiplex PCR; the TCRdb copy retains only in-frame clones and omits some. The sample contains about 120,000 clones, around 89% of which appear only once. Sequencing was performed on PBMCs, taken around atezolizumab (anti-PD-L1) treatment. These receptor sequences come from a man in his 60s with urothelial cancer. Each CDR3 is given with its conserved first and last residue. The D gene is left open where the match is weak. Clone size is stated in some rows and not others, as once, few, many or a class when expanded.

V gene	D gene	J gene	clone size	CDR3 protein
TRBV19	TRBD2	TRBJ2-5	.	CASSINRGGQETQYF
TRBV5-4	TRBD1	TRBJ1-2	.	CASSPSARGLDYGYTF
TRBV28	TRBD1	TRBJ2-3	.	CASDPGGFGTDTQYF
TRBV19	.	TRBJ2-3	.	CATRGSADTQYF
TRBV19	.	TRBJ2-5	few	CASQAHLGRETQYF
TRBV7-3	TRBD2	TRBJ2-2	.	CASSPGLAGELFF
TRBV7-8	.	TRBJ1-2	.	CASSLGSTNYGYTF
TRBV4-3	TRBD1	TRBJ2-7	.	CASSLGTVSSYEQYF
TRBV7-2	.	TRBJ2-2	.	CASSLNRNTGELFF
TRBV19	TRBD1	TRBJ1-6	few	CASKRQGNNSPLHF
TRBV5-1	.	TRBJ1-1	once	CASSPGQPNTEAFF
TRBV7-2	TRBD1	TRBJ2-5	.	CASSLGQHQETQYF
TRBV5-1	TRBD2	TRBJ2-1	.	CASSLGLVGHEQFF
TRBV7-6	TRBD2	TRBJ2-1	.	CASSQGLAGIYNEQFF
TRBV7-9	.	TRBJ1-2	.	CASSLEGARGYTF
TRBV6-6	TRBD2	TRBJ2-2	few	CATRSGEGTGELFF
TRBV7-8	.	TRBJ1-1	.	CASSLERGMPEAFF
TRBV7-2	.	TRBJ1-5	.	CASSFPGVNQPQHF
TRBV6-6	TRBD1	TRBJ2-2	.	CATGKGQLNTGELFF
TRBV28	TRBD1	TRBJ1-5	.	CASSVVLGTGGDSNQPQHF
TRBV7-8	.	TRBJ2-6	.	CASSPNSGRVPSGANVLTF
TRBV5-6	TRBD2	TRBJ2-2	.	CASSPLGGRQTGELFF
TRBV19	TRBD2	TRBJ2-1	once	CASSPLAGGYNEQFF
TRBV6-1	.	TRBJ1-2	.	CASSFRGYTF
TRBV2	.	TRBJ1-2	few	CASSGGAGYGYTF
TRBV19	.	TRBJ1-5	.	CASTAIGRQGNQPQHF
TRBV7-2	.	TRBJ2-7	.	CASRQNNYEGPDEQYF
TRBV19	TRBD1	TRBJ2-5	.	CASSLPDRGSRETQYF
TRBV4-1	TRBD1	TRBJ1-5	.	CASSPHAGGQSQPQHF
TRBV4-1	TRBD2	TRBJ2-1	.	CASSLPAGEKDEQFF
TRBV28	TRBD2	TRBJ2-1	.	CASSPQRGGYNEQFF
TRBV11-3	.	TRBJ2-7	.	CASSPGLVSYEQYF
TRBV7-8	.	TRBJ1-1	.	CASSLDSNTEAFF
TRBV7-3	TRBD1	TRBJ2-2	once	CASSWTGENTGELFF
TRBV18	.	TRBJ1-5	.	CASSPDSGAQPQHF
TRBV19	.	TRBJ2-5	once	CASSIAPGQTQYF
TRBV29-1	.	TRBJ2-2	.	CSVERTTGELFF
TRBV6-5	.	TRBJ1-6	.	CASSYSLSPLHF
TRBV11-3	.	TRBJ2-5	.	CASSPTSRVVETQYF
TRBV5-4	TRBD2	TRBJ2-5	.	CASSLRGGRETQYF
TRBV30	TRBD1	TRBJ1-1	.	CAWSEGGTGYRNTEAFF
TRBV11-2	.	TRBJ2-2	few	CASSLNVDTGELFF
TRBV1	.	TRBJ2-7	.	CTSSQDLGRLAGQVYEQYF
TRBV6-1	.	TRBJ2-1	.	CASSVFSGNEQFF
TRBV7-2	.	TRBJ1-2	.	CASSTYRVTNYGYTF
TRBV5-1	.	TRBJ2-5	.	CASSQLTGMVETQYF
TRBV7-9	.	TRBJ2-7	once	CASSLPDRQSYEQYF
TRBV7-3	.	TRBJ2-1	.	CASSLEAGRMNEQFF
TRBV28	TRBD2	TRBJ2-3	once	CASSFQIPSGGVSTDTQYF
TRBV7-8	.	TRBJ1-2	.	CASSLSLTGNYGYTF
TRBV6-1	TRBD1	TRBJ2-1	once	CASRHRGSDYNEQFF
TRBV4-3	TRBD1	TRBJ2-2	.	CASSQKRQGRNTGELFF
TRBV5-1	TRBD2	TRBJ2-3	.	CASSPNLPAGGVTDTQYF
TRBV5-4	TRBD2	TRBJ2-5	.	CASSPGGSVGETQYF
TRBV5-4	.	TRBJ1-2	.	CASSLLGGHNYGYTF
TRBV6-1	.	TRBJ1-2	few	CASSSEGYTF
TRBV28	.	TRBJ2-5	.	CAGGTASSVDQETQYF
TRBV5-1	TRBD1	TRBJ1-2	.	CASSLSTGTHGYTF
TRBV6-1	.	TRBJ2-2	.	CASSESGFATGELFF